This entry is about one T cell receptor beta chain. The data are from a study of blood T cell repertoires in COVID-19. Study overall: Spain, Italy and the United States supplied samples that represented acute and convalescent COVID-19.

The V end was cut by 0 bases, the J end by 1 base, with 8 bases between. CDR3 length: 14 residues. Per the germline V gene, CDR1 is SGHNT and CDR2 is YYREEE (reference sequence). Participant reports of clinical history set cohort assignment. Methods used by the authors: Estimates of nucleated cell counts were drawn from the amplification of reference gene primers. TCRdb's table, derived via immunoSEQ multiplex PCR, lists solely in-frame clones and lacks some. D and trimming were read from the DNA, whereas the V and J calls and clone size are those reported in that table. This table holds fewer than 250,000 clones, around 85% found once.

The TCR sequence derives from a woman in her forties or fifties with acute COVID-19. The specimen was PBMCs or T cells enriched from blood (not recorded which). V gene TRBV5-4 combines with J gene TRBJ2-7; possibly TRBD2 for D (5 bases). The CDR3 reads CASSLAGVSYEQYF. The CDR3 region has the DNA TGTGCCAGCAGCTTGGCCGGGGTTTCCTACGAGCAGTACTTC.